Listed here are 32 T cell receptor beta chains from one sample, sequenced in a study of identifying expanded T cells in peripheral blood. Method: immunoSEQ multiplex PCR; TCRdb's copy keeps in-frame clones and lacks some. Of under 95,000 clones in the sample, about 89% were seen once. The sequenced material came from blood. The source of these receptors is a person between 18 and 69 years old in good health.

This clone was observed once. This chain connects TRBV7-9 to TRBJ2-5; a weak D match, TRBD2 (6 bases). The CDR3 contains 13 residues. V was shortened by 5 bases and J by 5 bases, with 12 bases between the two germline ends. Germline V gene lookup returns CDR1 SEHNR and CDR2 FQNEAQ (reference sequence). The CDR3, as DNA: TGTGCCAGCAGCGAGCTAGCGTGGGAGACCCAGTACTTC. This translates into CASSELAWETQYF.

This chain uses TRBV7-4 with TRBJ2-5; TRBD2 aligns across 10 bases. Germline assignment: CDR1 SGHVT and CDR2 SQSDAQ. The CDR3 runs 16 residues. Trimming cost V 6 bases and J 0 bases; bases outside gene matches: 7. CDR3 in amino acids: CASSPLAGEYQETQYF. The CDR3 bases are TGTGCCAGCAGTCCGCTAGCGGGAGAGTACCAAGAGACCCAGTACTTC.

The chain uses TRBV7-9 and TRBJ1-3; D might be TRBD1 (5 bases). The germline V gene encodes CDR1 SEHNR and CDR2 FQNEAQ (reference sequence). Trimming stripped 2 bases from V and 0 bases from J, with 11 bases between. The CDR3 covers 16 residues. As DNA, the CDR3 is TGTGCCAGCAGCTTAAGGCAGGGTAACTCTGGAAACACCATATATTTT. Translated: CASSLRQGNSGNTIYF.

V and J are TRBV5-4 and TRBJ2-1, with 10 bases that match TRBD2. J gave up 6 bases and V 0 bases, and 9 bases lay outside the gene matches. There are 17 residues in the CDR3. Germline V gene sequence: CDR1 SGHNT, CDR2 YYREEE (reference sequence). The CDR3 DNA reads TGTGCCAGCAGCTTGGCCAATCGGCTAGCGGGGGTCAATGAGCAGTTCTTC. Its protein product is CASSLANRLAGVNEQFF.

The rearrangement links TRBV7-2 to TRBJ2-3; a weak D match, TRBD2 (5 bases). This CDR3 comprises 13 residues. CDR1 is SGHTA and CDR2 is FQGNSA in the germline V gene. V lost 0 bases and J lost 4, with 5 bases in between. CDR3 DNA: TGTGCCAGCAGCTTAGCCGGGGCAGATACGCAGTATTTT. It specifies CASSLAGADTQYF.

The chain has TRBV7-9 and TRBJ1-3; 10 bases match TRBD1. Germline CDR1 SEHNR, CDR2 FQNEAQ (reference sequence). This CDR3 contains 18 residues. The V gene end was trimmed by 5 bases and the J gene end by 0 bases; junction bases not matched to a gene: 10. Written as DNA, the CDR3 is TGTGCCAGCAGCGGGACAGGGGAATTTAAAGGCTCTGGAAACACCATATATTTT. It translates to CASSGTGEFKGSGNTIYF.

This clone turned up a few times. V and J are TRBV10-1 and TRBJ2-7; D remains ambiguous. Trimming took 8 bases from V and 1 from J, leaving 12 bases between them. The germline V gene encodes CDR1 WNHNN and CDR2 SYGVQD (reference sequence). This CDR3 contains 13 residues. In DNA form, the CDR3 reads TGCGCCAGCGCGGACCCAATATCCTACGAGCAGTACTTC. It translates to CASADPISYEQYF.

The count of this clone is one. The chain uses TRBV7-2 and TRBJ1-5; D is ambiguous. CDR1 is SGHTA and CDR2 is FQGNSA in the germline V gene. V gave up 2 bases and J gave up 0 bases, with 11 bases separating them. This CDR3 has 16 residues. In nucleotides, the CDR3 is TGTGCCAGCAGCTTATTGGTGTCAAATAGCAATCAGCCCCAGCATTTT. Its protein is CASSLLVSNSNQPQHF. Using reference TRBV7-2 and TRBJ1-5 for the parts outside the CDR3, the full variable domain is GAGVSQSPSNKVTEKGKDVELRCDPISGHTALYWYRQSLGQGLEFLIYFQGNSAPDKSGLPSDRFSAERTGGSVSTLTIQRTQQEDSAVYLCASSLLVSNSNQPQHFGDGTRLSIL.

The rearrangement uses TRBV5-6 and TRBJ2-5; tentative D call: TRBD2 (5 bases). This CDR3 contains 15 residues. CDR1 is SGHDT, CDR2 YYEEEE, per germline. V was trimmed by 2 bases and J by 1 base, leaving 12 bases between them. As DNA, the CDR3 is TGTGCCAGCAGCTTCGGAGGCAGTTTCCAAGAGACCCAGTACTTC. Its translation is CASSFGGSFQETQYF.

This clone was seen just once. Other nucleotide sequences in the sample specify the same CDR3. The chain carries TRBV19 and TRBJ2-3; D is perhaps TRBD2 (6 bases). V shed 1 base and J shed 1 base, with 6 bases lying between them. Germline loops: CDR1 LNHDA, CDR2 SQIVND (reference sequence). The CDR3 sequence is 14 residues long. The chain's CDR3 is CASSIGGGTDTQYF. The CDR3 bases are TGTGCCAGTAGTATAGGGGGGGGCACAGATACGCAGTATTTT.

This chain uses TRBV25-1 with TRBJ2-7; weak D call: TRBD2 (5 bases). This CDR3 has 13 amino acids. The V gene lost 5 bases and the J gene lost 1 base, with 9 bases spanning the gap. Germline V gives CDR1 MGHDK, CDR2 SYGVNS. The CDR3 DNA reads TGTGCCAGCAGTAGAACGGGATCCTACGAGCAGTACTTC. Its translation: CASSRTGSYEQYF.

The V and J genes are TRBV18 and TRBJ2-2; TRBD1 matches 7 bases. The CDR3 is 20 residues long. Per the germline V gene, CDR1 is KGHSH and CDR2 is LQKENI. The ends lost 4 bases at V and 2 bases at J; junction bases unmatched: 19. The CDR3 spells CASSHYPPGQRPYNTGELFF. DNA for the CDR3: TGTGCCAGCTCACACTATCCCCCGGGACAGCGACCATATAACACCGGGGAGCTGTTTTTT.

This clone was seen just once. V gene TRBV19 combines with J gene TRBJ2-3, with a weak D call TRBD1 (6 bases). Trimming pared 3 bases from V and 0 bases from J, leaving 10 bases between. Germline V lookup: CDR1 LNHDA, CDR2 SQIVND (reference sequence). This CDR3 is built from 15 residues. The CDR3 sequence is CASSMDRRSTDTQYF. In nucleotides, the CDR3 is TGTGCCAGTAGTATGGACAGACGTAGCACAGATACGCAGTATTTT.

V and J are TRBV30 and TRBJ1-4; possibly TRBD1 for D (6 bases). The CDR3 consists of 13 residues. Germline assignment: CDR1 GTSNPN and CDR2 SVGIG (reference sequence). Trimming cost V 8 bases and J 2 bases, with 12 bases left between them. The CDR3 loop reads CAQGGATNEKLFF. The CDR3 DNA reads as TGTGCCCAAGGGGGGGCGACTAATGAAAAACTGTTTTTT.

The V call is TRBV11-2, the J call TRBJ2-3, with no clear D. The CDR3 consists of 14 residues. V was shortened by 5 bases and J by 3 bases, with 12 bases between the two germline ends. Germline V lookup: CDR1 SGHAT, CDR2 FQNNGV. This CDR3 reads CASSLLGWTDTQYF. CDR3 nucleotides: TGTGCCAGCAGCCTCCTAGGCTGGACAGATACGCAGTATTTT. The entire variable domain, with the rest obtained from reference TRBV11-2 and TRBJ2-3, is as follows: EAGVAQSPRYKIIEKRQSVAFWCNPISGHATLYWYQQILGQGPKLLIQFQNNGVVDDSQLPKDRFSAERLKGVDSTLKIQPAKLEDSAVYLCASSLLGWTDTQYFGPGTRLTVL.

The genes are TRBV6-5 and TRBJ2-7; a weak D match, TRBD1 (6 bases). Deletions cut 3 bases from V and 5 bases from J, with 8 bases between. The CDR3 totals 12 residues. The germline V gene encodes CDR1 MNHEY and CDR2 SVGAGI. The CDR3 loop reads CASSYRGNEQYF. In nucleotides, the CDR3 is TGTGCCAGCAGTTATAGGGGGAACGAGCAGTACTTC.

The gene calls are TRBV7-2 and TRBJ1-2; 7 nucleotides agree with TRBD1. V lost 4 bases, J lost 2 bases, and 1 base stayed unmatched. Per the germline V gene, CDR1 is SGHTA and CDR2 is FQGNSA. The CDR3 totals 13 residues. This chain's CDR3 is CASSSTGNYGYTF. CDR3 sequence (DNA): TGTGCCAGCAGCTCGACAGGGAACTATGGCTACACCTTC.

The rearrangement links TRBV5-5 to TRBJ2-1, with a possible D match to TRBD1 (6 bases). CDR1 is SGHKS and CDR2 is YYEKEE in the germline V gene (reference sequence). The CDR3 is made up of 15 amino acids. V lost 0 bases and J lost 10, with 17 bases in between. DNA of the CDR3: TGTGCCAGCAGCTTGGGGGACACCACCCGAAGGGAGCAGTTCTTC. The encoded protein is CASSLGDTTRREQFF.

This clone was detected only once. The chain is built from TRBV4-1 and TRBJ1-1; 10 positions match TRBD1. With 6 bases clipped from V and 4 bases from J, the junction kept 11 bases outside the gene matches. The CDR3 is 16 amino acids. Germline loops: CDR1 MGHRA, CDR2 YSYEKL. The CDR3: CASSPGQGSPFTEAFF. Written as DNA, the CDR3 is TGCGCCAGCAGTCCGGGACAGGGGTCCCCCTTCACTGAAGCTTTCTTT.

The chain uses TRBV6-4 and TRBJ2-2; TRBD1 matches 8 bases. Germline trimming cut 2 bases from V and 1 base from J; bases unmatched to any gene: 9. Germline V gives CDR1 MRHNA, CDR2 SNTAGT. CDR3 size: 18 residues. The CDR3 loop is CASSDPLQGALNTGELFF. Written as DNA, the CDR3 is TGTGCCAGCAGTGACCCACTTCAGGGGGCGCTGAACACCGGGGAGCTGTTTTTT.

The chain employs TRBV6-5 and TRBJ1-2; 7 bases match TRBD1. V lost 2 bases to trimming and J lost 0 bases; unmatched junction nucleotides: 0. This CDR3 spans 14 amino acids. Germline values: CDR1 MNHEY, CDR2 SVGAGI. The CDR3 sequence: CASSYQGANYGYTF. The DNA for the CDR3 is TGTGCCAGCAGTTACCAGGGGGCTAACTATGGCTACACCTTC.

V and J are TRBV9 and TRBJ2-7; 9 nucleotides align to TRBD2. J lost 7 bases, V lost 0 bases, and 8 bases had no gene match. CDR3 length equals 15 residues. Germline CDR1 is SGDLS and CDR2 is YYNGEE. CDR3 DNA sequence: TGTGCCAGCAGCGTAGTTTCCACGGCGGGAGGGGAGCAGTACTTC. This gives the protein CASSVVSTAGGEQYF.

The chain recombines TRBV7-2 with TRBJ2-3; 7 bases are a match to TRBD2. Germline CDR1 and CDR2: SGHTA and FQGNSA. The CDR3 consists of 13 residues. Unmatched junction bases numbered 2, after V lost 1 base and J lost 7 bases. CDR3 sequence: CASSLERGYTQYF. As DNA, the CDR3 is TGTGCCAGCAGCTTAGAGCGGGGATATACGCAGTATTTT.

The chain couples TRBV28 to TRBJ2-7; the match to TRBD1 covers 10 bases. V shed 6 bases, J shed 4 bases, and the junction held 9 bases outside the gene matches. The germline V gene has CDR1 MDHEN and CDR2 SYDVKM. The CDR3 is 15 amino acids. The CDR3 DNA sequence: TGTGCCAGCAGCAGCACCGGGACAGGGGAGTACGAGCAGTACTTC. Encoded protein: CASSSTGTGEYEQYF.

The chain links TRBV11-1 to TRBJ2-4, with a weak D call TRBD1 (6 bases). The germline V gene encodes CDR1 SGHAT and CDR2 FQDESV (reference sequence). The CDR3 length is 15 residues. The V and J ends lost 4 bases and 5 bases respectively, with 15 bases between them. The CDR3 nucleotides read TGTGCCAGCAGCTCTAACGGGGACATGGAAAACATTCAGTACTTC. It is translated as CASSSNGDMENIQYF. The full variable domain, rest sourced from reference TRBV11-1 and TRBJ2-4, is EAEVAQSPRYKITEKSQAVAFWCDPISGHATLYWYRQILGQGPELLVQFQDESVVDDSQLPKDRFSAERLKGVDSTLKIQPAELGDSAMYLCASSSNGDMENIQYFGAGTRLSVL.

The chain links TRBV6-1 to TRBJ2-7; D call uncertain. Deletions cut 0 bases from V and 0 bases from J, with 9 bases between. CDR1 and CDR2 (germline): MNHNS, SASEGT. The CDR3 is made up of 15 amino acids. CDR3 region: CASSEARWSSYEQYF. The CDR3 nucleotides read TGTGCCAGCAGTGAAGCAAGATGGAGCTCCTACGAGCAGTACTTC.

The chain joins TRBV7-2 to TRBJ2-5, with D tentatively TRBD2 (6 bases). The CDR3 spans 14 residues. Deletions cut 2 bases from V and 5 bases from J, with 12 bases between. CDR1 is SGHTA, CDR2 FQGNSA, per germline. CDR3 nucleotide sequence: TGTGCCAGCAGCTTACTCCGGGGGTCGGAGACCCAGTACTTC. This encodes CASSLLRGSETQYF.

This sequence joins TRBV6-6 and TRBJ2-7, with D perhaps assigned TRBD1 or TRBD2 (5 bases each). The CDR3 totals 12 residues. Germline-derived CDR1 and CDR2 are MNHNY and SVGAGI (reference sequence). The germline V and J ends were trimmed by 10 bases and 3 bases, with 13 bases remaining between them. CDR3 DNA sequence: TGTGCCACAGTGGGGACGTTCTACGAGCAGTACTTC. As protein: CATVGTFYEQYF.

The V and J genes are TRBV27 and TRBJ1-5, with D tentatively TRBD1 (5 bases). The CDR3 loop spans 15 amino acids. V was shortened by 3 bases and J by 10 bases, with 19 bases between the two germline ends. Germline V gives CDR1 MNHEY, CDR2 SMNVEV (reference sequence). CDR3 nucleotide sequence: TGTGCCAGCAGTTTCGTCGGGCAGGGACTGAGACCCCAGCATTTT. It specifies CASSFVGQGLRPQHF.

The chain employs TRBV5-6 and TRBJ2-5; D unclear. The CDR3 runs to 16 residues. V was cut by 0 bases and J by 2 bases, with 14 bases left in between. Germline V gene lookup returns CDR1 SGHDT and CDR2 YYEEEE. The CDR3 reads CASSLAHSMGQETQYF. In nucleotides, the CDR3 is TGTGCCAGCAGCTTGGCCCACTCCATGGGACAAGAGACCCAGTACTTC.

The chain carries TRBV18 and TRBJ2-7; 9 bases line up with TRBD1. The CDR3 has 14 amino acids. Trimming cost V 2 bases and J 5 bases; bases outside gene matches: 4. Germline lookup yields CDR1 KGHSH and CDR2 LQKENI. The CDR3 DNA is TGTGCCAGCTCACCAGCGGGACAGGGTGACGAGCAGTACTTC. Its protein is CASSPAGQGDEQYF.

The rearrangement uses TRBV7-3 and TRBJ2-1; 10 bases agree with TRBD1. The ends lost 5 bases at V and 5 bases at J; junction bases unmatched: 9. Germline V gene data show CDR1 as SGHTA and CDR2 as FQGTGA. The CDR3 has 16 amino acids. The CDR3 DNA follows: TGTGCCAGCAGCCCTCAAGGGACAGGGGCCGACAATGAGCAGTTCTTC. Translation: CASSPQGTGADNEQFF.